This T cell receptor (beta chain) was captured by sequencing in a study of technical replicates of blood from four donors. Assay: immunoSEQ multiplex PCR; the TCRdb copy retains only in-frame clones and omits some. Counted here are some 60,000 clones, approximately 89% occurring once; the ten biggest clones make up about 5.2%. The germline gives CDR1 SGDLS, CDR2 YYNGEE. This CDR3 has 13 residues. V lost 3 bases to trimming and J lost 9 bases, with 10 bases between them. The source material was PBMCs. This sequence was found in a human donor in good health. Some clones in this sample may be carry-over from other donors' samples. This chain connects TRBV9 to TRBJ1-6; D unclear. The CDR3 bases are TGTGCCAGCAGCGGCCGGGAAGGTTCACCCCTCCACTTT. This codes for CASSGREGSPLHF.